These T cell receptor beta chains were read from a single sample in a study of T-cell reconstitution after alpha-beta-depleted transplantation in children. TCRdb used MiXCR to reprocess the PCR reads, holding one entry per CDR3 protein. The table has about 280,000 distinct CDR3 sequences, 9.5% to 13% seen once. The material was peripheral blood, obtained 180 days after TCRalphabeta/CD19-depleted stem cell transplant. Every receptor here comes from a male patient between 2 and 10 years old who had a stem cell transplant for chronic granulomatous disease, so the T cells may come from the graft donor. Each CDR3 is given with its conserved first and last residue. The order of the fields is V gene, clone size, J gene, D gene, CDR3 protein, CDR3 DNA. A D gene is named only where the DNA matches it firmly. Clone size appears in some rows only: once, few, many, or a class for an expanded clone.

TRBV4-3,many,TRBJ1-5,-,CASSQDVGGNQPQHF,TGCGCCAGCAGCCAAGATGTGGGGGGCAATCAGCCCCAGCATTTT
TRBV29-1,many,TRBJ2-3,-,CSVEDRGRRTQYF,TGCAGCGTTGAAGATCGAGGCAGGAGGACGCAGTATTTT
TRBV5-1,-,TRBJ2-1,-,CASRQGMRNEQFF,TGCGCCAGCAGGCAGGGGATGAGAAATGAGCAGTTCTTC
TRBV7-6,many,TRBJ2-5,-,CASSSPGQYQETQYF,TGTGCCAGCAGTTCCCCTGGCCAGTACCAAGAGACCCAGTACTTC
TRBV5-1,many,TRBJ2-2,-,CASRRNTGELFF,TGCGCCAGCAGGCGGAACACCGGGGAGCTGTTTTTT
TRBV7-7,many,TRBJ1-3,-,CASSLSLSGNTIYF,TGTGCCAGCAGCTTATCCCTCTCTGGAAACACCATATATTTT
TRBV27,many,TRBJ2-7,TRBD2,CASSAGVSYEQYF,TGTGCCAGCAGCGCGGGGGTCTCCTACGAGCAGTACTTC
TRBV12-3/TRBV12-4,many,TRBJ1-3,-,CASSLWAGTIYF,TGTGCCAGCAGTTTATGGGCAGGCACCATATATTTT
TRBV20-1,-,TRBJ2-1,TRBD2,CSASGSSGRAGGEQFF,TGCAGTGCTAGCGGGTCTAGCGGGAGGGCCGGTGGTGAGCAGTTCTTC
TRBV28,many,TRBJ1-4,-,CASRRTGVGEKLFF,TGTGCCAGCAGGCGCACGGGTGTGGGGGAAAAACTGTTTTTT
TRBV18,-,TRBJ2-5,-,CASSRQAGQETQYF,TGTGCCAGCTCACGACAGGCGGGGCAAGAGACCCAGTACTTC
TRBV7-9,many,TRBJ2-5,-,CASSLASQLQETQYF,TGTGCCAGCAGCTTAGCCTCACAACTCCAAGAGACCCAGTACTTC
TRBV11-2,few,TRBJ2-3,TRBD1,CASSLGAGTDGYF,TGTGCCAGCAGCTTGGGGGCCGGGACAGACGGGTATTTT
TRBV29-1,many,TRBJ2-5,-,CSVGPFMRLEETQYF,TGCAGCGTTGGCCCTTTTATGAGGCTCGAAGAGACCCAGTACTTC
TRBV20-1,many,TRBJ2-7,TRBD2,CSASSRAGGRDEQYF,TGCAGTGCTTCATCAAGAGCGGGAGGTAGAGACGAGCAGTACTTC
TRBV20-1,many,TRBJ1-5,-,CSASTGIRNQPQHF,TGCAGTGCTAGTACAGGGATACGCAATCAGCCCCAGCATTTT
TRBV4-2,few,TRBJ2-6,-,CASSPTPGAVSGANVLTF,TGTGCCAGCAGCCCCACTCCTGGGGCTGTCTCTGGGGCCAACGTCCTGACTTTC
TRBV12-3/TRBV12-4,many,TRBJ2-7,-,CASRQNYEQYF,TGTGCCAGTAGACAGAACTACGAGCAGTACTTC
TRBV12-3/TRBV12-4,many,TRBJ2-1,TRBD1,CASSWKTGYNEQFF,TGTGCCAGCAGTTGGAAGACAGGGTACAATGAGCAGTTCTTC
TRBV10-1,many,TRBJ2-7,-,CASSESGYEQYF,TGCGCCAGCAGTGAGTCGGGTTACGAGCAGTACTTC
TRBV19,few,TRBJ2-7,-,CASSMPGQGTYEQYF,TGTGCCAGTAGTATGCCGGGGCAGGGGACCTACGAGCAGTACTTC
TRBV2,many,TRBJ2-1,-,CASSALSEQFF,TGTGCCAGCAGTGCCCTATCCGAGCAGTTCTTC
TRBV5-4,-,TRBJ2-1,-,CASSFSDRPYNNEQFF,TGTGCCAGCAGCTTCTCCGACAGGCCCTACAACAATGAGCAGTTCTTC
TRBV6-5,-,TRBJ1-3,-,CASSYSRGVGNTIYF,TGTGCCAGCAGTTACTCGCGAGGGGTCGGAAACACCATATATTTT
TRBV4-1,many,TRBJ2-1,TRBD2,CASSYGTSGLLSYNEQFF,TGCGCCAGCAGCTACGGGACTAGCGGATTACTAAGCTACAATGAGCAGTTCTTC
TRBV9,many,TRBJ2-7,-,CASSVDVAENEQYF,TGTGCCAGCAGCGTAGATGTAGCGGAAAACGAGCAGTACTTC
TRBV12-3/TRBV12-4,many,TRBJ1-1,-,CASSLRRGTEAFF,TGTGCCAGCAGTCTCAGGAGAGGGACTGAAGCTTTCTTT
TRBV6-2/TRBV6-3,many,TRBJ2-7,TRBD1,CASSRQGNVYEQYF,TGTGCCAGCAGTCGACAGGGAAATGTCTACGAGCAGTACTTC
TRBV6-2/TRBV6-3,many,TRBJ2-7,-,CASSSRGPYEQYF,TGTGCCAGCAGTTCCAGGGGACCCTACGAGCAGTACTTC
TRBV28,-,TRBJ2-7,TRBD1,CASSPPGQGAYEQYF,TGTGCCAGCAGTCCACCGGGACAGGGTGCCTACGAGCAGTACTTC
TRBV7-2,-,TRBJ2-3,-,CASNPATDTQYF,TGTGCCAGCAACCCAGCCACAGATACGCAGTATTTT
TRBV5-1,many,TRBJ2-3,-,CASSFQVTDTQYF,TGCGCCAGCAGCTTCCAGGTCACAGATACGCAGTATTTT
TRBV7-2,many,TRBJ2-3,-,CASSPLRVSINTQYF,TGTGCCAGCAGCCCCTTGCGGGTTAGCATAAATACGCAGTATTTT
TRBV29-1,many,TRBJ1-3,TRBD1,CSVDQGDTIYF,TGCAGCGTTGACCAGGGGGACACCATATATTTT
TRBV11-2,many,TRBJ2-1,TRBD2,CASSWTSGTYNEQFF,TGTGCCAGCAGCTGGACTAGCGGGACCTACAATGAGCAGTTCTTC
TRBV7-6,many,TRBJ2-3,TRBD2,CASSLGSGGYTDTQYF,TGTGCCAGCAGCTTAGGGTCGGGAGGTTACACAGATACGCAGTATTTT
TRBV28,many,TRBJ2-7,-,CASSSYPGHYEQYF,TGTGCCAGCAGTTCCTACCCGGGACACTACGAGCAGTACTTC
TRBV20-1,many,TRBJ2-5,-,CSASSAYGEEIETQYF,TGCAGTGCCTCATCAGCTTACGGGGAGGAAATAGAGACCCAGTACTTC
TRBV5-6,many,TRBJ2-7,TRBD2,CASSFRGTSGRFEQYF,TGTGCCAGCAGCTTTAGAGGGACTAGCGGGAGGTTCGAGCAGTACTTC
TRBV12-3/TRBV12-4,many,TRBJ2-2,-,CASSLGRGQSGELFF,TGTGCCAGCAGTTTAGGCCGGGGGCAGTCCGGGGAGCTGTTTTTT
TRBV11-2,-,TRBJ2-3,-,CASRTTGLITSTDTQYF,TGTGCCAGCAGGACAACGGGACTCATCACTAGCACAGATACGCAGTATTTT
TRBV20-1,-,TRBJ1-1,-,CSASWAGQPMAFF,TGCAGTGCTAGTTGGGCAGGTCAGCCGATGGCTTTCTTT
TRBV6-1,-,TRBJ2-3,-,CVSSQGDTQYF,TGTGTCAGCAGTCAGGGGGATACGCAGTATTTT
TRBV7-2,many,TRBJ2-3,-,CASSLAVGGSSVKRSTDTQYF,TGTGCCAGCAGCTTAGCGGTAGGGGGTAGTAGCGTGAAGCGGAGCACAGATACGCAGTATTTT
TRBV20-1,many,TRBJ2-3,-,CSAPPVGARSTDTQYF,TGCAGTGCTCCCCCCGTGGGGGCCCGGAGCACAGATACGCAGTATTTT
TRBV6-1,many,TRBJ1-2,TRBD1,CASSAGDRGLVGYTF,TGTGCCAGCAGTGCCGGGGACAGGGGGCTTGTTGGCTACACCTTC
TRBV5-1,many,TRBJ1-6,-,CASAETASPLHF,TGCGCCAGCGCCGAGACGGCTTCACCCCTCCACTTT
TRBV20-1,many,TRBJ1-5,-,CSARAGGGGNQPQHF,TGCAGTGCTAGAGCGGGAGGCGGGGGCAATCAGCCCCAGCATTTT
TRBV20-1,many,TRBJ2-7,-,CSASQSVPPYEQYF,TGCAGTGCTAGTCAGTCAGTGCCACCCTACGAGCAGTACTTC
TRBV20-1,many,TRBJ2-2,-,CSARVTGELFF,TGCAGTGCTAGAGTTACCGGGGAGCTGTTTTTT
TRBV7-9,many,TRBJ1-1,-,CASSPTDKGYEAFF,TGTGCCAGCAGCCCCACGGATAAGGGGTATGAAGCTTTCTTT
TRBV29-1,many,TRBJ2-6,-,CSVRTGANVLTF,TGCAGCGTCCGGACAGGGGCCAACGTCCTGACTTTC
TRBV5-1,-,TRBJ2-5,TRBD2,CAGSGGAGWGSQETQYF,TGCGCCGGCAGCGGGGGGGCCGGTTGGGGTTCCCAAGAGACCCAGTACTTC
TRBV3-1,many,TRBJ2-1,-,CASSESPGALSYNEQFF,TGTGCCAGCAGCGAATCCCCCGGGGCCCTCTCCTACAATGAGCAGTTCTTC
TRBV7-2,many,TRBJ2-5,-,CASSLWDTYQETQYF,TGTGCCAGCAGCTTATGGGACACCTACCAAGAGACCCAGTACTTC
TRBV18,few,TRBJ2-7,TRBD1,CASLRDRAGEQYF,TGTGCCAGCTTGAGGGACAGGGCGGGAGAGCAGTACTTC